The clone carrying this T cell receptor beta chain has just a few counts. This sample is part of a study of patients and donors after allogeneic stem cell transplantation. Trimming removed 7 bases at V and 10 bases at J, with 11 bases between. Per germline, CDR1 DFQATT and CDR2 SNEGSKA (reference sequence). The CDR3 is 10 residues long. TCRdb independently ran MiXCR on the RT-PCR reads; one entry per CDR3 protein. This table has about 200,000 distinct CDR3 sequences, 41% appearing once. Sequenced: blood, either unsorted or a sorted T cell fraction (not recorded which). The receptor was isolated from a human donor who was either an allogeneic HSCT recipient or a stem cell or donor lymphocyte infusion donor (not recorded which). It is not recorded whose cells these are; they may come from a transplant donor. The V call is TRBV20-1, the J call TRBJ2-1; D remains ambiguous. The CDR3 loop is CSGLGHEQFF. The CDR3 DNA reads TGCAGTGGATTAGGCCACGAGCAGTTCTTC.